The entry below describes one T cell receptor beta chain. The target of this receptor is not known. This entry is derived from a study of human CD8 memory T cell subsets (dated by TCRdb to the early 2020s). Study-level background: The clonal relationships among stem-like (TSTEM), progenitor exhausted-like (TPEX) and effector memory CD8+ T cell subsets were assessed by comparing the TCRbeta repertoires of these subsets. TCRbeta repertoires were obtained from about six donors, each contributing TSTEM, TPEX and effector memory subsets.

Study-level results and caveats: TSTEM and TPEX subsets showed similarly high normalized Shannon-Wiener diversity, whereas effector memory subsets were comparatively less diverse. Greater repertoire diversity in TSTEM than in TPEX subsets was suggested by Chao1 estimates, potentially reflecting a broader range of specificities. Only TCRbeta chains were sequenced, and the repertoire comparisons were based on roughly six donors and tested using paired t-tests with Bonferroni correction. The stem-like TSTEM and TPEX subsets each shared clonotypes with effector memory cells, but the TSTEM and TPEX repertoires had minimal overlap with each other, suggesting distinct antigen spectra.

The CDR3 runs 13 residues from the cysteine to the phenylalanine. The record lacks a DNA sequence. The germline V gene provides CDR1 SGHRS and CDR2 YFSETQ. A Human TCR Profiling Kit was used to prepare UMI-labeled 5' RACE TCRbeta libraries. Every TCRbeta library was prepared in parallel with an identical number of PCR cycles. Per the source publication's procedure: The number of functional CDR3beta clonotypes in each TCRbeta library ranged from 3,000 to 18,000. UMI extraction and consensus assembly used MIGEC 1.2.9, requiring at least three reads per UMI. MiXCR 3.0.3 was used to extract the in-frame CDR3beta repertoires. Diversity metrics were computed in VDJtools 1.2.1 after downsampling each sample to 42,000 randomly selected UMIs. For the top 3,000 clones of each sample pair, the repertoire overlap metrics D, R and F2 were calculated in VDJtools. The reads, reprocessed by TCRdb, yield one row per CDR3 protein sequence and no DNA. V and J calls and clone size were set by TCRdb, not the authors. The data table for this sample lists over 5,000 distinct CDR3 sequences. The ten largest account for around 20% of the sample.

Density gradient separation was used to isolate peripheral blood mononuclear cells from buffy coats of healthy donors. In the study, negative magnetic separation with EasySep or MojoSort CD8+ T cell isolation kits was used to enrich total CD8+ T cells. An RNeasy Mini Kit was used to extract total RNA from duplicate vials of around 150,000 sorted CD8+ T cells per subset. PBMCs were used either fresh or after being cryopreserved in fetal bovine serum containing roughly 10% DMSO. CD8+ T cell subsets were sorted to purity by fluorescence-activated cell sorting on a FACSAria III. The sequenced sample was CD8+ T cells from PBMCs. The TCR was taken from a human donor in good health. The sequence links TRBV5-1 to TRBJ2-7. The CDR3 has the sequence CASSGRVSYEQYF.